This TCR beta chain was profiled in a study of blood T cell repertoires in COVID-19. Profiling relied on immunoSEQ multiplex PCR, and the TCRdb table lists in-frame clones only, not all of them. Among 250,000 to 300,000 clones listed, about 89% were seen once. This CDR3 spans 15 amino acids. CDR1 and CDR2 (germline): SSHAT, FNYEAQ (reference sequence). The ends lost 5 bases at V and 2 bases at J; junction bases unmatched: 6. The V and J genes are TRBV7-7 and TRBJ2-5, with 9 nucleotides matching TRBD2. The clonotype comes from a woman aged 30 to 39 with COVID-19, enrolled during active disease. Specimen: peripheral blood. In nucleotides, the CDR3 is TGTGCCAGCAGCGCAACGACTAGCGGACAAGAGACCCAGTACTTC. Its protein product is CASSATTSGQETQYF.